Each of the 15 T cell receptor beta chains below was sequenced from the same sample in a study of OX40 agonist ivuxolimab in advanced cancers. The repertoire was sequenced with immunoSEQ multiplex PCR; TCRdb's copy has only in-frame clones and lacks some. The sample contains under 150,000 clones, 93% of which appear only once. The specimen was CD4+ or CD8+ T cells sorted from blood, collected in a trial of the OX40 agonist ivuxolimab. These receptors all stem from an adult with an advanced solid tumor such as melanoma, head and neck, liver or kidney cancer.

The V call is TRBV6-5, the J call TRBJ1-2; D gene uncertain. The CDR3 runs 13 residues. The germline gives CDR1 MNHEY, CDR2 SVGAGI. Trimming shortened V by 2 bases and J by 4 bases, and 8 bases separated the two germline ends. CDR3 DNA: TGTGCCAGCAGTTACCGGTATGCCTATGGCTACACCTTC. As protein: CASSYRYAYGYTF.

The chain carries TRBV4-3 and TRBJ1-4; D remains ambiguous. Trimming took 3 bases from V and 4 from J, leaving 12 bases between them. This CDR3 comprises 15 residues. CDR1 and CDR2 from the germline V gene are LGHNA and YSLEER. The CDR3 sequence is CASSQGSSSNEKLFF. In nucleotides, the CDR3 is TGCGCCAGCAGCCAGGGCTCTTCTAGTAATGAAAAACTGTTTTTT.

The chain carries TRBV11-2 and TRBJ2-1; 8 positions match TRBD2. The CDR3 spans 13 residues. Trimming at V came to 4 bases and at J to 6 bases, leaving 2 bases not matched to a gene. CDR1 and CDR2 (germline): SGHAT, FQNNGV. CDR3 DNA sequence: TGTGCCAGCAGCTCCGGGACTAGCAATGAGCAGTTCTTC. Translating it yields CASSSGTSNEQFF. Together with reference TRBV11-2 and TRBJ2-1, the CDR3 gives the full variable domain: EAGVAQSPRYKIIEKRQSVAFWCNPISGHATLYWYQQILGQGPKLLIQFQNNGVVDDSQLPKDRFSAERLKGVDSTLKIQPAKLEDSAVYLCASSSGTSNEQFFGPGTRLTVL.

The chain couples TRBV18 to TRBJ2-2; D possibly corresponds to TRBD2 (6 bases). The CDR3 is 18 amino acids. V lost 2 bases and J 1 base, leaving 17 bases between the germline ends. Germline V gene lookup returns CDR1 KGHSH and CDR2 LQKENI. The CDR3 is CASSPRLGFAENTGELFF. The CDR3 region has the DNA TGTGCCAGCTCACCAAGACTAGGATTCGCGGAGAACACCGGGGAGCTGTTTTTT.

This rearrangement joins TRBV7-6 to TRBJ2-2; either TRBD1 or TRBD2 may fit D (5 bases each). There are 12 residues in the CDR3. From germline, CDR1 is SGHVS and CDR2 FNYEAQ. Trimming took off 3 bases at V and 9 bases at J, with 8 bases between the two ends. CDR3 sequence (DNA): TGTGCCAGCAGCTTGAGGGGCCGGGAGCTGTTTTTT. It is translated as CASSLRGRELFF.

V gene TRBV9 combines with J gene TRBJ1-3; D remains unclear. CDR1 and CDR2 (germline): SGDLS, YYNGEE. CDR3 size: 14 residues. V dropped 2 bases and J dropped 0 bases, with 6 bases sitting between them. For the CDR3, the DNA is TGTGCCAGCAGCGTTGCGAGCTCTGGAAACACCATATATTTT. Its translation is CASSVASSGNTIYF.

The V and J genes are TRBV19 and TRBJ2-1, with 12 bases lining up with TRBD2. Germline CDR1 is LNHDA and CDR2 is SQIVND (reference sequence). Germline trimming cut 5 bases from V and 7 bases from J; bases unmatched to any gene: 6. The length of the CDR3 is 15 residues. The CDR3 region is CASSSEGLAGNEQFF. In DNA form, the CDR3 reads TGTGCCAGTAGTTCCGAGGGACTAGCGGGTAATGAGCAGTTCTTC.

The chain has TRBV28 and TRBJ2-2, with 9 nucleotides matching TRBD1. Germline CDR1 and CDR2: MDHEN and SYDVKM. This CDR3 has 12 amino acids. V was clipped by 11 bases and J by 6 bases; unmatched bases: 4. The CDR3 DNA follows: TGTGCCGGGACAGGGAGTGCCGGGGAGCTGTTTTTT. This codes for CAGTGSAGELFF. The full variable domain, completed using reference TRBV28 and TRBJ2-2, is DVKVTQSSRYLVKRTGEKVFLECVQDMDHENMFWYRQDPGLGLRLIYFSYDVKMKEKGDIPEGYSVSREKKERFSLILESASTNQTSMYLCAGTGSAGELFFGEGSRLTVL.

V and J are TRBV9 and TRBJ1-1; the match to TRBD1 covers 8 bases. The CDR3 contains 16 residues. Germline V gives CDR1 SGDLS, CDR2 YYNGEE. V gave up 2 bases and J gave up 4 bases; unmatched junction bases: 10. The CDR3 is CASSVGPYDRGTEAFF. Written as DNA, the CDR3 is TGTGCCAGCAGCGTGGGCCCTTACGACAGGGGCACTGAAGCTTTCTTT.

J is TRBJ2-2 and V is TRBV27; maybe TRBD1 (5 bases). Germline CDR1 reads MNHEY; CDR2 reads SMNVEV (reference sequence). This CDR3 has 16 amino acids. V lost 2 bases and J 2 bases, leaving 12 bases between the germline ends. CDR3 amino acids: CASSLGATTNTGELFF. As DNA, the CDR3 is TGTGCCAGCAGTTTAGGGGCCACCACTAACACCGGGGAGCTGTTTTTT.

The V gene is TRBV4-3, the J gene TRBJ2-1, with D unclear. Trimming took off 1 base at V and 8 bases at J, with 18 bases between the two ends. The CDR3 has 16 amino acids. Germline V CDR1 and CDR2: LGHNA, YSLEER. The CDR3 region is CASSQAGTQFIDEQFF. The CDR3 nucleotides read TGCGCCAGCAGCCAAGCGGGCACACAATTTATAGATGAGCAGTTCTTC.

The chain is built from TRBV7-6 and TRBJ2-7; a weak D match, TRBD2 (5 bases). CDR3 size: 13 residues. V shed 7 bases and J shed 3 bases, with 13 bases lying between them. Per the germline V gene, CDR1 is SGHVS and CDR2 is FNYEAQ. CDR3 sequence reads: CASTRLTNYEQYF. DNA for the CDR3: TGTGCCAGCACGAGACTGACTAACTACGAGCAGTACTTC.

This chain joins TRBV30 and TRBJ2-5; D is possibly TRBD1 (6 bases). The J call is uncertain, as TRBJ2-7 better fits the DNA end. Germline V CDR1 and CDR2: GTSNPN, SVGIG (reference sequence). The CDR3 consists of 14 residues. CDR3 loop: CAWSPDRVPYEQYF. The CDR3 bases are TGTGCCTGGAGCCCGGACAGAGTTCCCTACGAGCAGTACTTC.

This chain joins TRBV7-2 and TRBJ1-2; TRBD1 agrees at 8 bases. V was clipped by 1 base and J by 7 bases; unmatched bases: 11. This CDR3 spans 16 amino acids. Germline V gene sequence: CDR1 SGHTA, CDR2 FQGNSA. CDR3 loop: CASSLGGAGGVGGYTF. For the CDR3, the DNA is TGTGCCAGCAGCTTAGGGGGAGCAGGGGGCGTAGGTGGCTACACCTTC.

This clone was detected only once. The rearrangement links TRBV7-3 to TRBJ1-5; no firm D call. The germline CDR1 and CDR2 sequences are SGHTA and FQGTGA. V was trimmed by 5 bases and J by 4 bases, leaving 21 bases between them. The CDR3 length is 17 residues. CDR3 in amino acids: CASSPRTGSVTNQPQHF. The CDR3 DNA reads TGTGCCAGCAGCCCTAGAACCGGGTCAGTCACTAATCAGCCCCAGCATTTT.